This T cell receptor beta chain was identified in a study of T cell responses to AZD1222 COVID-19 vaccine. Between the trimmed V and J ends, which lost 6 bases and 6 bases, there was a span of 6 bases. The CDR3 covers 11 residues. Germline-derived CDR1 and CDR2 are MNHEY and SVGAGI. The repertoire was sequenced with immunoSEQ multiplex PCR; TCRdb's copy has only in-frame clones and lacks some. Among roughly 80,000 clones listed, around nine tenths were seen once. A remark on this clone: The antigen remains undetermined.

General study points: Per reports, nearly half of all spike-specific TCRs target regions that are unmutated in variants. There were mostly white British donors and more females than males, and clonal diversity was possibly underestimated.

This specimen consisted of peripheral blood, obtained on day 0 of MenACWY control vaccination. V usage is TRBV6-5 and J usage is TRBJ2-1, with D hard to call. This receptor was identified in an adult in good health. The CDR3: CASSLGNEQFF. The CDR3 DNA sequence: TGTGCCAGCAGCCTGGGCAATGAGCAGTTCTTC.